This T cell receptor (beta chain) emerged from a study of blood T cell repertoires in COVID-19. Background on the study: The United States, Italy and Spain supplied acute and convalescent COVID-19 samples.

Original handling: From reference gene primer amplification, estimates of nucleated cell counts were derived. Sequenced by immunoSEQ multiplex PCR; TCRdb stores in-frame clones only, minus some. The V and J calls and clone size were taken over from that table, and D and trimming were inferred from the DNA. Counted here are around 24,000 clones, around four fifths occurring once; the ten biggest clones make up less than 15%. This clone has more than one count but fewer than ten. Trimming removed 6 bases at V and 0 bases at J, with 5 bases between. This CDR3 is built from 13 residues. Source material: peripheral blood. This sequence joins TRBV12-3 or TRBV12-4 and TRBJ2-2; D is unclear. This TCR came from a man older than 75 with active or convalescent COVID-19. The CDR3 here is CASRGANTGELFF. CDR3 coding DNA: TGTGCCAGCAGGGGCGCGAACACCGGGGAGCTGTTTTTT.